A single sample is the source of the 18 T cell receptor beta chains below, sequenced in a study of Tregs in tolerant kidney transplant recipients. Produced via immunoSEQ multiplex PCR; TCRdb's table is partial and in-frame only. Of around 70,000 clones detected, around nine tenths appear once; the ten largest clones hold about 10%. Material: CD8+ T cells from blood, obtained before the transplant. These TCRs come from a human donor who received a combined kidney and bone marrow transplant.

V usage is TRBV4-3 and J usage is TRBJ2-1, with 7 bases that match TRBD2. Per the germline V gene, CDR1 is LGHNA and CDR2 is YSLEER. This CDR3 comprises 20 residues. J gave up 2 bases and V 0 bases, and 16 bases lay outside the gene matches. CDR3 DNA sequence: TGCGCCAGCAGCCAAGATGCTGGGCGGGGAGGGGTTTTCGCCTACAATGAGCAGTTCTTC. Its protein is CASSQDAGRGGVFAYNEQFF.

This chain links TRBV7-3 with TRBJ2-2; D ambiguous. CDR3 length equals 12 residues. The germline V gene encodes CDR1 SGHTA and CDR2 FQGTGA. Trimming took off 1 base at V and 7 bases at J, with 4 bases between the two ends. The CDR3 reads CASSLIVGELFF. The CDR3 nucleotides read TGTGCCAGCAGCTTAATCGTCGGGGAGCTGTTTTTT.

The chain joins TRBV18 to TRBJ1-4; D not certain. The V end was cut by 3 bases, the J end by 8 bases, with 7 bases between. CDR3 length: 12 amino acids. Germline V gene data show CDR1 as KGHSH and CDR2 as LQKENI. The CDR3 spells CASSPGGEKLFF. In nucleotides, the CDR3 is TGTGCCAGCTCACCGGGAGGGGAAAAACTGTTTTTT.

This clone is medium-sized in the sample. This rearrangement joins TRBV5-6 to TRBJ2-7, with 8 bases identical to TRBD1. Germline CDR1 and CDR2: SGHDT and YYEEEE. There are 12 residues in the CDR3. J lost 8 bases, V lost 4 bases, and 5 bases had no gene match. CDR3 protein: CASSPGGSKQYF. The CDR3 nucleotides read TGTGCCAGCAGCCCAGGGGGCAGTAAGCAGTACTTC.

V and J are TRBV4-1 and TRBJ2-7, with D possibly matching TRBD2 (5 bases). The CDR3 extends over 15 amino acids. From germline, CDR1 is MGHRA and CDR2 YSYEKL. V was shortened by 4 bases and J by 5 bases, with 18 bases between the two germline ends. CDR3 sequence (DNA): TGCGCCAGCAGCCCTCGGACTTCTCTACGAAACGAGCAGTACTTC. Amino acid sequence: CASSPRTSLRNEQYF.

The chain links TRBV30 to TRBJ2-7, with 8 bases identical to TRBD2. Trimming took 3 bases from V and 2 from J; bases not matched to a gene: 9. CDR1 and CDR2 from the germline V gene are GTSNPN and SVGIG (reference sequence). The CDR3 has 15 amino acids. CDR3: CAWSRAGGRAYEQYF. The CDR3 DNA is TGTGCCTGGAGCCGGGCGGGAGGTCGCGCCTACGAGCAGTACTTC.

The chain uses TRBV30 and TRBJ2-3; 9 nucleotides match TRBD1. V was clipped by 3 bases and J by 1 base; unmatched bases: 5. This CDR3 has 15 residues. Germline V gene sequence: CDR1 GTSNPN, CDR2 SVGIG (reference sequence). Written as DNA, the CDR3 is TGTGCCTGGAGCGCCACAGGGGGCGGCACAGATACGCAGTATTTT. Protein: CAWSATGGGTDTQYF.

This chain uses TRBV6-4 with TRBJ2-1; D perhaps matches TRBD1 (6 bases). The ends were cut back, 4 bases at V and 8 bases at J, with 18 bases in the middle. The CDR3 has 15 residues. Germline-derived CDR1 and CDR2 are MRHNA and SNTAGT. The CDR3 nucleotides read TGTGCCAGCAGTGTGAGATGGGGGCAAGGGGATGAGCAGTTCTTC. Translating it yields CASSVRWGQGDEQFF.

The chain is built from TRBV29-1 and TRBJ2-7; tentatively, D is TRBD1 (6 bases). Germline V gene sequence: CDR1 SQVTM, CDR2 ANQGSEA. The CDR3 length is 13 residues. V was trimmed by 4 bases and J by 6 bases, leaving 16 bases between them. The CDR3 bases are TGCAGCGTTGTCGGTCAGGGGTTCGGCGAGCAGTACTTC. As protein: CSVVGQGFGEQYF.

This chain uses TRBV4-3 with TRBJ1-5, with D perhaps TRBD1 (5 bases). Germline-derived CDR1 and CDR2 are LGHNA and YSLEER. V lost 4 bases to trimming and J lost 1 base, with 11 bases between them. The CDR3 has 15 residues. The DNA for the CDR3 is TGCGCCAGCAGCCGAAGGGGAGGGAGCAATCAGCCCCAGCATTTT. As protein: CASSRRGGSNQPQHF.

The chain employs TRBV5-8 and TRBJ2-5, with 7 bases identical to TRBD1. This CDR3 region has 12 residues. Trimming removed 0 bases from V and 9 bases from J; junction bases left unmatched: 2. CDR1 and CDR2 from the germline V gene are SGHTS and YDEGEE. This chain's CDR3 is CASSLEDRPQYF. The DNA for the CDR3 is TGTGCCAGCAGCTTGGAGGACAGGCCCCAGTACTTC.

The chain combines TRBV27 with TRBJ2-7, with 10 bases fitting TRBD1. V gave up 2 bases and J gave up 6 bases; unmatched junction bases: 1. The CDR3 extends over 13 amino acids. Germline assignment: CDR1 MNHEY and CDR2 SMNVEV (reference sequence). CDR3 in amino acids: CASSLGQGGEQYF. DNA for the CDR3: TGTGCCAGCAGTTTAGGACAGGGGGGCGAGCAGTACTTC.

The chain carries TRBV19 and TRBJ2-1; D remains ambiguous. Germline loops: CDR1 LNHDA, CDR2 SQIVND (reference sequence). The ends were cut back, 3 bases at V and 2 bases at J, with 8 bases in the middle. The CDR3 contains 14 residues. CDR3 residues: CASSIGQPYNEQFF. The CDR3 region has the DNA TGTGCCAGTAGTATTGGGCAGCCCTACAATGAGCAGTTCTTC. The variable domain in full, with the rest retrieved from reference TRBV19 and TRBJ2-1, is DGGITQSPKYLFRKEGQNVTLSCEQNLNHDAMYWYRQDPGQGLRLIYYSQIVNDFQKGDIAEGYSVSREKKESFPLTVTSAQKNPTAFYLCASSIGQPYNEQFFGPGTRLTVL.

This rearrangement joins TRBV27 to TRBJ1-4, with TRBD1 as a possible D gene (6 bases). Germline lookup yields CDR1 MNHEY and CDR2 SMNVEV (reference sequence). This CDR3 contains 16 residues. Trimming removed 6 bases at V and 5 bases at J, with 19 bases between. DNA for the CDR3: TGTGCCAGCAGAACATCCTACAGGGCTTGGAATGAAAAACTGTTTTTT. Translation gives CASRTSYRAWNEKLFF.

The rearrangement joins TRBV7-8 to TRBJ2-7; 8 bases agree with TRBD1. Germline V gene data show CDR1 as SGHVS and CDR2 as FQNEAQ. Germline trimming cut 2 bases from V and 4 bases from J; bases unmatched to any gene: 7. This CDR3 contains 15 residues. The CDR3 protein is CASSLSRQGLYEQYF. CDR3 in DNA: TGTGCCAGCAGCTTATCCCGACAGGGGCTTTACGAGCAGTACTTC. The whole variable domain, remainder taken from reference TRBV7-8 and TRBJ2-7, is GAGVSQSPRYKVAKRGQDVALRCDPISGHVSLFWYQQALGQGPEFLTYFQNEAQLDKSGLPSDRFFAERPEGSVSTLKIQRTQQEDSAVYLCASSLSRQGLYEQYFGPGTRLTVT.

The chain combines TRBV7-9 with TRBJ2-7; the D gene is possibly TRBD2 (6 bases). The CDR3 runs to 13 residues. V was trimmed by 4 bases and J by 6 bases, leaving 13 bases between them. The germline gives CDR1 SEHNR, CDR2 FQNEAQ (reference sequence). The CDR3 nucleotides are TGTGCCAGCAGCTCGACGGGGGTGGGCGAGCAGTACTTC. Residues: CASSSTGVGEQYF.

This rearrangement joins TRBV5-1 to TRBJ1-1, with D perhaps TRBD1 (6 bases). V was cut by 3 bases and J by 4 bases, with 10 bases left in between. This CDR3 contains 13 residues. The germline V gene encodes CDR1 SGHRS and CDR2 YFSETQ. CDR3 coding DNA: TGCGCCAGCAGCTGGGGGCGCGGCACTGAAGCTTTCTTT. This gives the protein CASSWGRGTEAFF.

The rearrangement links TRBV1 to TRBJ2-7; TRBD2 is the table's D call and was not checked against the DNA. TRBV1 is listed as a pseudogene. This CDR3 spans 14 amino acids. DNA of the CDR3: TGCACCAGCAGCCAAAGCGGGGGGATTTACGAGCAGTACTTC. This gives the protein CTSSQSGGIYEQYF.